This TCR beta chain was captured in a study of type 1 and type 2 diabetes patients. Overall study results and limits: Type 1 diabetes repertoires were significantly less diverse than type 2 diabetes ones. Type 2 diabetes patients had few highly-expanded CD4+ clones, median one.

Germline assignment: CDR1 MGHDK and CDR2 SYGVNS. CDR3 length equals 13 residues. Regarding this clonotype: The antigen is not known. A read error is possible here, since a much larger clone lies one base away.

The PCR template was genomic DNA. A primer set of 30 forward and 13 reverse primers amplified the CDR3. TCRdb reprocessed the multiplex PCR reads with MiXCR, giving one entry per CDR3 protein. This table has fewer than 300,000 distinct CDR3 sequences, around 47% appearing once. V is TRBV25-1 and J is TRBJ1-1, with 9 bases fitting TRBD1. The material sequenced was peripheral blood mononuclear cells (PBMCs). This TCR came from a young man with type 2 diabetes. CDR3 region: CASTGTGNTEASF. CDR3 sequence (DNA): TGTGCCAGCACCGGGACAGGGAACACTGAAGCTTCCTTT. Full variable domain (missing parts from reference TRBV25-1 and TRBJ1-1): EADIYQTPRYLVIGTGKKITLECSQTMGHDKMYWYQQDPGMELHLIHYSYGVNSTEKGDLSSESTVSRIRTEHFPLTLESARPSHTSQYLCASTGTGNTEASFGQGTRLTVV.